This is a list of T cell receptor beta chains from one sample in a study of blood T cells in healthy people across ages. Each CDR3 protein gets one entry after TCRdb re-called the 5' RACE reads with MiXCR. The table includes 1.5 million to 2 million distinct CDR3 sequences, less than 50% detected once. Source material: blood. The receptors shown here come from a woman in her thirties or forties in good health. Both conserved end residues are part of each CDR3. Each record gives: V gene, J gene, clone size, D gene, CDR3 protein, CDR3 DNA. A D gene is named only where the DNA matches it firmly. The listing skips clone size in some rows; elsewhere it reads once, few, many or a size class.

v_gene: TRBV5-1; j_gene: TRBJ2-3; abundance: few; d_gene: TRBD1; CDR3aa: CASRTGRAASTDTQYF; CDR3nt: TGCGCCAGCCGGACAGGGCGCGCAGCTAGCACAGATACGCAGTATTTT
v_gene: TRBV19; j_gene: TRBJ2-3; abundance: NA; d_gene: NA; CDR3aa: CASRQGRVGDTQYF; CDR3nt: TGTGCCAGTAGACAAGGAAGGGTGGGCGATACGCAGTATTTT
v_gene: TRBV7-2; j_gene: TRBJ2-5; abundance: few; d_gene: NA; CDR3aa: CASSPIATTETQYF; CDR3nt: TGTGCCAGCAGCCCTATCGCGACCACGGAGACCCAGTACTTC
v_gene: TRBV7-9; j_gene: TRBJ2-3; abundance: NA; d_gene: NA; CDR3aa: CASSLLAPGTRTDTQYF; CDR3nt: TGTGCCAGCAGCTTGTTGGCCCCAGGGACGCGCACAGATACGCAGTATTTT
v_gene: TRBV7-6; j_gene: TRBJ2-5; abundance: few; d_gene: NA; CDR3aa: CASSSNRVGGETQYF; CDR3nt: TGTGCCAGCAGCTCAAACAGGGTCGGGGGGGAGACCCAGTACTTC
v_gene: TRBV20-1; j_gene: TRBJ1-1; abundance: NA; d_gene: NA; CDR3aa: CSASQGSSPEAFF; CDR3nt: TGCAGTGCTAGTCAGGGTTCATCTCCTGAAGCTTTCTTT
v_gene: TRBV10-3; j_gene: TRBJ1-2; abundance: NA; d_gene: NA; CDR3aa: CAISPSPDDYGYTF; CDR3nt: TGTGCCATCAGTCCATCGCCAGACGACTATGGCTACACCTTC
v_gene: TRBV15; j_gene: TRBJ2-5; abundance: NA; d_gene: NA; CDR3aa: CATSRDQDGTETQYF; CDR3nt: TGTGCCACCAGCAGAGACCAGGATGGGACAGAGACCCAGTACTTC
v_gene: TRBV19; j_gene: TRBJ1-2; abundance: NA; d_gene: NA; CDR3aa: CASSIAVQEVYGYTF; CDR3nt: TGTGCCAGTAGTATAGCGGTCCAGGAAGTCTATGGCTACACCTTC
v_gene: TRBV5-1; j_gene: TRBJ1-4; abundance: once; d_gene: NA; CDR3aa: CASSLAQGPEWEKLFF; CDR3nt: TGCGCCAGCAGCTTGGCCCAGGGCCCGGAGTGGGAAAAACTGTTTTTT
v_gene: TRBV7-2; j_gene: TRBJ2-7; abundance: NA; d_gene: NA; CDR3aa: CASSLVRDHEQYF; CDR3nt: TGTGCCAGCAGCTTAGTTAGGGACCACGAGCAGTACTTC
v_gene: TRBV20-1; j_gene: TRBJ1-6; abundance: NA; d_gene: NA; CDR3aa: CSARSRGLNYSPLHF; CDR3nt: TGCAGTGCTAGATCGCGGGGTCTAAATTATTCACCCCTCCACTTT